This T cell receptor beta chain stems from a study of blood T cell repertoires in COVID-19. Source study methods: Reference gene primer amplification gave estimated nucleated cell counts. Here immunoSEQ multiplex PCR was the method, and the copy in TCRdb shows in-frame clones only, minus some. The D gene and trimming were derived from the DNA, and the V and J assignments and clone size from that table. The sample lists more than 250,000 clones, 88% occurring once. CDR1 is SGHRS and CDR2 is YFSETQ in the germline V gene. The CDR3 length is 17 residues. Trimming at V came to 1 base and at J to 4 bases, leaving 7 bases not matched to a gene.

V gene TRBV5-1 combines with J gene TRBJ2-2; 10 bases map to TRBD2. The specimen sequenced was PBMCs or T cells enriched from blood (not recorded which). The sequence derives from a woman aged 40 to 55 with acute COVID-19. The CDR3 sequence is CASSLLVLAGATGELFF. DNA for the CDR3: TGCGCCAGCAGCTTGCTTGTCCTAGCGGGAGCCACCGGGGAGCTGTTTTTT.